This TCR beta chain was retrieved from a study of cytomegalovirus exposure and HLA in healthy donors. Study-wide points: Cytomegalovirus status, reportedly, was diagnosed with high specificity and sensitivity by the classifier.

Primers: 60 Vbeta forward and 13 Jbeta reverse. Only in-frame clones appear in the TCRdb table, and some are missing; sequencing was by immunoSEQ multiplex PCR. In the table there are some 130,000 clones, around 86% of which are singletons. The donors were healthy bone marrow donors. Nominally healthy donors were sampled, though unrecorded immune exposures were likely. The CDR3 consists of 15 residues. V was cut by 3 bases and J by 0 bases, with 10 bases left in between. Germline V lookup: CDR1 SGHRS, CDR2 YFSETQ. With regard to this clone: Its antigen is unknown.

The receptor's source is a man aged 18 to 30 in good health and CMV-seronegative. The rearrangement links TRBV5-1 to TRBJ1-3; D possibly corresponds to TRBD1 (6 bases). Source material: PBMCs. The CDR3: CASSSDSSSGNTIYF. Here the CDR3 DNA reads TGCGCCAGCAGCTCGGACAGTAGCTCTGGAAACACCATATATTTT. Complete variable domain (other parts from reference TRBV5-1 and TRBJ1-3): KAGVTQTPRYLIKTRGQQVTLSCSPISGHRSVSWYQQTPGQGLQFLFEYFSETQRNKGNFPGRFSGRQFSNSRSEMNVSTLELGDSALYLCASSSDSSSGNTIYFGEGSWLTVV.